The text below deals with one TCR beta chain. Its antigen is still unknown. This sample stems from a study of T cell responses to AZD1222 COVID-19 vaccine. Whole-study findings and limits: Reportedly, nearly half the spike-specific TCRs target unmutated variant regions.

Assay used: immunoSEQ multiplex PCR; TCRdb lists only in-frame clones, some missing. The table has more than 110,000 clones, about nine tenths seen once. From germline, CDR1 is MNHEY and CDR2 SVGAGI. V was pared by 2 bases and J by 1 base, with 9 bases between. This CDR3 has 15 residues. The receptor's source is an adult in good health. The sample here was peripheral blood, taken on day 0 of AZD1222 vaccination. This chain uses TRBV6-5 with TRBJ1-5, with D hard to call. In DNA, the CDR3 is TGTGCCAGCAGTTACAGGGCTTGGAGCAATCAGCCCCAGCATTTT. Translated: CASSYRAWSNQPQHF.